A single sample is the source of the 19 T cell receptor beta chains below, sequenced in a study of chemoradiotherapy in HPV16-positive cancers. Sequenced by immunoSEQ multiplex PCR; TCRdb stores in-frame clones only, minus some. Of 10,000 to 15,000 clones listed, roughly 64% are singletons. Sampling was carried out from a patient who underwent chemoradiotherapy. These receptors originate from a human donor with HPV-associated anogenital cancer.

The CDR3 nucleotides read TGTGCCACCAGCAGAGAAGGGACAGGGGCGAACACTGAAGCTTTCTTT. It translates to CATSREGTGANTEAFF. The rearrangement joins TRBV15 to TRBJ1-1; TRBD1 agrees at 10 bases. CDR1 is LNHNV and CDR2 is YYDKDF in the germline V gene (reference sequence). The CDR3 is 16 residues long. V lost 0 bases, J lost 1 base, and 2 bases stayed unmatched.

The genes are TRBV7-2 and TRBJ1-6, with 7 bases aligning to TRBD1. The CDR3 has 17 amino acids. The V gene's germline CDR1 is SGHTA and CDR2 FQGNSA. Losses at the gene ends were 1 base for V and 3 bases for J; bases not matched to a gene: 6. The CDR3 is CASSLGRDRNYNSPLHF. In DNA form, the CDR3 reads TGTGCCAGCAGCTTAGGGCGGGACAGAAACTATAATTCACCCCTCCACTTT.

The chain joins TRBV7-2 to TRBJ1-1; 7 bases are shared with TRBD1. CDR3 length: 16 residues. After removal of 4 bases from V and 1 base from J, the junction contained 9 bases not matched to a gene. Germline V gene sequence: CDR1 SGHTA, CDR2 FQGNSA. The CDR3 reads CASSSLRGRGNTEAFF. In DNA form, the CDR3 reads TGTGCCAGCAGCTCCTTAAGGGGGCGGGGGAACACTGAAGCTTTCTTT.

In its sample, this clone was seen a few times. The V and J genes are TRBV2 and TRBJ1-1; D is unclear. Germline CDR1 is SNHLY and CDR2 is FYNNEI. CDR3 length: 14 residues. Trimming stripped 2 bases from V and 1 base from J, with 8 bases between. CDR3 DNA: TGTGCCAGCAGTGAACAAGGGCGGAACACTGAAGCTTTCTTT. Translation: CASSEQGRNTEAFF.

The chain uses TRBV19 and TRBJ1-5; 8 bases align to TRBD1. With V trimmed by 5 bases and J by 5 bases, 5 bases remained unmatched. The CDR3 sequence is 14 residues long. In germline, CDR1 is LNHDA, CDR2 SQIVND (reference sequence). The CDR3 nucleotides are TGTGCCAGTAGTTACTTACAGGGGGATCAGCCCCAGCATTTT. Its protein is CASSYLQGDQPQHF.

This chain connects TRBV20-1 to TRBJ1-4; D remains ambiguous. Trimming removed 0 bases from V and 8 bases from J, with 4 bases in between. The CDR3 spans 11 residues. The germline V gene has CDR1 DFQATT and CDR2 SNEGSKA (reference sequence). In nucleotides, the CDR3 is TGCAGTGCTAGAGATCGGGAAAAACTGTTTTTT. Its protein is CSARDREKLFF.

This clone was observed once. This chain joins TRBV7-2 and TRBJ2-7; no reliable D call. Trimming cost V 1 base and J 6 bases, with 10 bases left between them. Germline loops: CDR1 SGHTA, CDR2 FQGNSA. The CDR3 is 13 amino acids. CDR3 loop: CASSLGFRREQYF. CDR3 in DNA: TGTGCCAGCAGCTTAGGATTTCGGCGCGAGCAGTACTTC.

The chain joins TRBV5-6 to TRBJ1-6; 7 nucleotides agree with TRBD1. CDR1 is SGHDT, CDR2 YYEEEE, per germline. With V trimmed by 4 bases and J by 6 bases, 1 base remained unmatched. CDR3 length: 13 residues. The CDR3 is CASSHRGNSPLHF. CDR3 in DNA: TGTGCCAGCAGCCACAGGGGTAATTCACCCCTCCACTTT. Together with reference TRBV5-6 and TRBJ1-6, the CDR3 gives the full variable domain: DAGVTQSPTHLIKTRGQQVTLRCSPKSGHDTVSWYQQALGQGPQFIFQYYEEEERQRGNFPDRFSGHQFPNYSSELNVNALLLGDSALYLCASSHRGNSPLHFGNGTRLTVT.

The V and J genes are TRBV10-3 and TRBJ2-7; D gene unclear. Between the trimmed V and J ends, which lost 2 bases and 3 bases, there was a span of 5 bases. This CDR3 is 12 amino acids long. In germline, CDR1 is ENHRY, CDR2 SYGVKD. This chain's CDR3 is CAISEERYEQYF. Written as DNA, the CDR3 is TGTGCCATCAGTGAGGAACGCTACGAGCAGTACTTC.

The sample holds a few counts of this clone. The DNA of the CDR3 is TGCGCCAGCAGCTCCACCGCAGGGACCTATGAAGCTTTCTTT. Encoded protein: CASSSTAGTYEAFF. This chain joins TRBV5-1 and TRBJ1-1; possibly TRBD1 for D (5 bases). Germline assignment: CDR1 SGHRS and CDR2 YFSETQ. Trimming pared 3 bases from V and 7 bases from J, leaving 16 bases between. There are 14 residues in the CDR3.

The CDR3 nucleotides read TGTGCCAGCAGTACCCTCGGGGGAGGCAATGAGCAGTTCTTC. Its protein product is CASSTLGGGNEQFF. The gene calls are TRBV27 and TRBJ2-1; D is possibly TRBD2 (6 bases). The CDR3 spans 14 residues. Germline CDR1 MNHEY, CDR2 SMNVEV (reference sequence). Trimming took off 5 bases at V and 6 bases at J, with 14 bases between the two ends.

V and J are TRBV30 and TRBJ1-2, with a weak D call TRBD1 (6 bases). Trimming shortened V by 0 bases and J by 5 bases, and 13 bases separated the two germline ends. Germline loops: CDR1 GTSNPN, CDR2 SVGIG (reference sequence). This CDR3 contains 14 residues. CDR3 sequence reads: CAWSVGRGIYGYTF. The DNA for the CDR3 is TGTGCCTGGAGTGTTGGCAGGGGTATTTATGGCTACACCTTC.

The chain carries TRBV15 and TRBJ1-2; the D gene is possibly TRBD1 (5 bases). The CDR3 extends over 16 amino acids. V lost 11 bases, J lost 4 bases, and 26 bases lay in between. The germline CDR1 and CDR2 sequences are LNHNV and YYDKDF (reference sequence). CDR3: CAVGKGGGDPGYGYTF. CDR3 nucleotide sequence: TGTGCCGTGGGGAAAGGCGGGGGGGACCCGGGCTATGGCTACACCTTC.

V is TRBV15 and J is TRBJ2-5; 7 positions match TRBD1. Germline V lookup: CDR1 LNHNV, CDR2 YYDKDF (reference sequence). The CDR3 covers 18 residues. The V and J ends lost 7 bases and 2 bases, in that order; junction bases with no gene match: 19. The DNA of the CDR3 is TGTGCCACCACATCGGACAGGCCGGGCCTCCAACAACAAGAGACCCAGTACTTC. It translates to CATTSDRPGLQQQETQYF.

This chain connects TRBV4-2 to TRBJ2-6; D call uncertain. V was clipped by 1 base and J by 5 bases, with 6 bases between them. The CDR3 has 14 amino acids. Germline values: CDR1 LGHNA, CDR2 YNFKEQ. The DNA for the CDR3 is TGTGCCAGCAGCCAAGCCTACAGGGCCAACGTCCTGACTTTC. Translated: CASSQAYRANVLTF.

The chain links TRBV2 to TRBJ2-7; possible D gene TRBD1, 6 bases. The germline V gene has CDR1 SNHLY and CDR2 FYNNEI. Trimming took off 2 bases at V and 2 bases at J, with 16 bases between the two ends. This CDR3 spans 16 amino acids. This CDR3 reads CASSEYRVTPPYEQYF. In DNA, the CDR3 is TGTGCCAGCAGTGAATACAGGGTCACCCCCCCCTACGAGCAGTACTTC.

The sample holds one count of this clone. V is TRBV9 and J is TRBJ2-5; 10 bases fit TRBD2. V shed 3 bases and J 5 bases; nucleotides not matched to a gene: 7. The CDR3 is 15 residues long. Germline CDR1 reads SGDLS; CDR2 reads YYNGEE. CDR3 loop: CASSAAGGPGETQYF. The CDR3, as DNA: TGTGCCAGCAGCGCAGCGGGGGGGCCGGGTGAGACCCAGTACTTC.

The rearrangement links TRBV14 to TRBJ1-2, with TRBD1 as a possible D gene (5 bases). Germline assignment: CDR1 SGHDN and CDR2 FVKESK. Trimming removed 0 bases at V and 5 bases at J, with 16 bases between. CDR3 length: 16 amino acids. CDR3 in DNA: TGTGCCAGCAGCCAAGATGTGGGGGTCCAGGGTTATGGCTACACCTTC. This sequence encodes CASSQDVGVQGYGYTF.

V usage is TRBV9 and J usage is TRBJ2-7; D may be TRBD2 (5 bases). Germline V gene sequence: CDR1 SGDLS, CDR2 YYNGEE. The CDR3 has 14 amino acids. Trimming pared 0 bases from V and 3 bases from J, leaving 10 bases between. CDR3 nucleotide sequence: TGTGCCAGCAGCGTAGATCCGGGGTTCTACGAGCAGTACTTC. Its protein is CASSVDPGFYEQYF.